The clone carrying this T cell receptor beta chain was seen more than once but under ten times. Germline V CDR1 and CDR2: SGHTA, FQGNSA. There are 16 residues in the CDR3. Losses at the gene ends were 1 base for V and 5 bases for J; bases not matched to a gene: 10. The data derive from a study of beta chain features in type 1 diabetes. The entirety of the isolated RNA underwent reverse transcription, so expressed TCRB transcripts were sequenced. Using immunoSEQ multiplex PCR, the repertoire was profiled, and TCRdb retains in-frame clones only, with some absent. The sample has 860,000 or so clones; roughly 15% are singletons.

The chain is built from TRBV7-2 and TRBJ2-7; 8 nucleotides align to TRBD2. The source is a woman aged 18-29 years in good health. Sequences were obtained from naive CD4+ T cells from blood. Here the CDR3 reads CASSLVVVAGGHEQYF. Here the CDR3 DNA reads TGTGCCAGCAGCTTAGTAGTAGTCGCGGGAGGTCACGAGCAGTACTTC.